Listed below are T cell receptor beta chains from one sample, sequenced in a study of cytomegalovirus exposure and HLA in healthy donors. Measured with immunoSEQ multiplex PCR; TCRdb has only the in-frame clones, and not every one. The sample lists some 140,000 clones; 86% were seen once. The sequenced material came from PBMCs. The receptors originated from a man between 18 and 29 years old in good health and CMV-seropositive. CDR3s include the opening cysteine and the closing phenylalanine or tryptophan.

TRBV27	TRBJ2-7	CASRLGGRRDSHSYEQYF
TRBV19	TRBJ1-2	CASSSGLTYGYTF
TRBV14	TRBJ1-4	CASSPGQGGITTNEKLFF
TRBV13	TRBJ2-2	CASSSRTSGNTGELFF
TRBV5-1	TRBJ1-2	CASSLARDRAYGYTF
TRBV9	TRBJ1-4	CASSVLAGANEKLFF
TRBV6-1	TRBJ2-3	CASRGAQDSPDTQYF
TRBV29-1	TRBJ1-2	CSVEGQGPYPNYGYTF
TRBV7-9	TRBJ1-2	CASSLSELNYGYTF
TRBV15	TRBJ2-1	CATSRDRGTSGNEQFF
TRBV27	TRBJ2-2	CASSLSSPGWGPNTGELFF
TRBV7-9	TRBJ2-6	CASSDREGSGANVLTF
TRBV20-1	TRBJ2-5	CSAGRVDQYF
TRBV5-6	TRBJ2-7	CASSFGESEQYF
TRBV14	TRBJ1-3	CASSRWTGGSGNTIYF
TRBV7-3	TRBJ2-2	CASSQGLVGLFF
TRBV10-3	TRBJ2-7	CAISRQQTEYEQYF
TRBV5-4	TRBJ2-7	CASSLAGQGNYEQYF